These T cell receptor beta chains were read from a single sample in a study of Graves' ophthalmopathy and Graves' hyperthyroidism. One entry per CDR3 protein results from TCRdb running MiXCR on the multiplex PCR reads. Of 52,000 or so distinct CDR3 sequences in the sample, 45% to 55% were seen once. The sample taken for sequencing was peripheral blood. These receptors all come from an adult woman with Graves' ophthalmopathy. Both conserved end residues are part of each CDR3. Each record gives: clone size, J gene, D gene, V gene, CDR3 protein, CDR3 DNA. D genes are given only for firm matches. The size field is filled for only some rows; it gives once, few, many or a size class.

clone_size: -; j_call: TRBJ2-1; d_call: -; v_call: TRBV29-1; cdr3_aa: CSVRTTSYNEQFF; cdr3_nt: TGCAGCGTCCGGACAACCTCCTACAATGAGCAGTTCTTC
clone_size: many; j_call: TRBJ1-2; d_call: -; v_call: TRBV7-2; cdr3_aa: CASSQISQGLGYTF; cdr3_nt: TGTGCCAGCAGCCAAATAAGTCAGGGGCTTGGCTACACCTTC
clone_size: medium-sized; j_call: TRBJ1-5; d_call: -; v_call: TRBV7-8; cdr3_aa: CASSLDSHNQPQHF; cdr3_nt: TGTGCCAGCAGCCTCGACAGTCATAATCAGCCCCAGCATTTT
clone_size: -; j_call: TRBJ2-6; d_call: TRBD1; v_call: TRBV7-2; cdr3_aa: CASSHDSDRAGANVLTF; cdr3_nt: TGCGCCAGCAGCCATGACTCGGACAGGGCTGGGGCCAACGTCCTGACTTTC
clone_size: once; j_call: TRBJ2-5; d_call: TRBD2; v_call: TRBV20-1; cdr3_aa: CSAGGGLAGGSQETQYF; cdr3_nt: TGCAGTGCGGGGGGCGGGCTAGCGGGAGGGTCACAAGAGACCCAGTACTTC
clone_size: -; j_call: TRBJ1-5; d_call: TRBD1; v_call: TRBV12-3/TRBV12-4; cdr3_aa: CASSTGTGLSNQPQHF; cdr3_nt: TGTGCCAGCAGTACCGGGACAGGGTTAAGCAATCAGCCCCAGCATTTT
clone_size: -; j_call: TRBJ2-1; d_call: -; v_call: TRBV7-9; cdr3_aa: CASSLGWGQFF; cdr3_nt: TGTGCCAGCAGCTTAGGATGGGGGCAGTTCTTC
clone_size: -; j_call: TRBJ1-5; d_call: -; v_call: TRBV12-3/TRBV12-4; cdr3_aa: CASSPPQHF; cdr3_nt: TGTGCCAGCAGCCCCCCCCAGCATTTT
clone_size: many; j_call: TRBJ2-2; d_call: TRBD2; v_call: TRBV28; cdr3_aa: CASRPLAGGETGELFF; cdr3_nt: TGTGCCAGCAGACCACTAGCGGGAGGTGAAACCGGGGAGCTGTTTTTT
clone_size: -; j_call: TRBJ1-5; d_call: -; v_call: TRBV25-1; cdr3_aa: CASSEYGVQPQHF; cdr3_nt: TGTGCCAGCAGTGAATACGGCGTTCAGCCCCAGCATTTT
clone_size: -; j_call: TRBJ2-3; d_call: -; v_call: TRBV7-6; cdr3_aa: CASSLTGVPGQYF; cdr3_nt: TGTGCCAGCAGCTTAACGGGGGTCCCGGGGCAGTATTTT
clone_size: many; j_call: TRBJ2-3; d_call: TRBD1; v_call: TRBV7-9; cdr3_aa: CASSPTGGAGDTQYF; cdr3_nt: TGTGCCAGCAGCCCGACAGGGGGCGCGGGAGATACGCAGTATTTT
clone_size: -; j_call: TRBJ2-3; d_call: TRBD2; v_call: TRBV3-1; cdr3_aa: CASSQEIRTSGRADTQYF; cdr3_nt: TGTGCCAGCAGCCAAGAAATCCGGACTAGCGGGAGGGCAGATACGCAGTATTTT
clone_size: -; j_call: TRBJ2-1; d_call: -; v_call: TRBV19; cdr3_aa: CASSIGVIGRTFFF; cdr3_nt: TGTGCCAGTAGTATCGGGGTTATCGGACGTACCTTTTTCTTC
clone_size: -; j_call: TRBJ1-5; d_call: TRBD1; v_call: TRBV2; cdr3_aa: CASTMKSEGTAHNQPQHF; cdr3_nt: TGTGCCAGCACCATGAAGTCTGAGGGGACAGCTCACAATCAGCCCCAGCATTTT
clone_size: -; j_call: TRBJ2-2; d_call: -; v_call: TRBV5-5; cdr3_aa: CASSPDWGGELFF; cdr3_nt: TGTGCCAGCAGTCCCGACTGGGGAGGGGAGCTGTTTTTT
clone_size: many; j_call: TRBJ1-1; d_call: -; v_call: TRBV6-2/TRBV6-3; cdr3_aa: CASSSGENTEAFF; cdr3_nt: TGTGCCAGCAGCTCCGGGGAGAACACTGAAGCTTTCTTT
clone_size: many; j_call: TRBJ1-6; d_call: -; v_call: TRBV3-1; cdr3_aa: CASSQDKASLALHF; cdr3_nt: TGTGCCAGCAGCCAAGATAAGGCGTCTTTAGCCCTCCACTTT
clone_size: many; j_call: TRBJ2-3; d_call: -; v_call: TRBV28; cdr3_aa: CASIQRITDTQYF; cdr3_nt: TGTGCCAGCATTCAAAGGATCACAGATACGCAGTATTTT
clone_size: -; j_call: TRBJ2-1; d_call: -; v_call: TRBV20-1; cdr3_aa: CSARGRPRVNEQFF; cdr3_nt: TGCAGTGCTAGAGGCAGGCCTCGGGTAAATGAGCAGTTCTTC
clone_size: -; j_call: TRBJ2-3; d_call: -; v_call: TRBV2; cdr3_aa: CASSDQLVYNEQYF; cdr3_nt: TGTGCCAGCAGTGATCAACTAGTTTACAATGAGCAGTATTTT
clone_size: -; j_call: TRBJ1-6; d_call: -; v_call: TRBV7-3; cdr3_aa: CASSLGQPPLHF; cdr3_nt: TGTGCCAGCAGCCTTGGACAGCCACCCCTCCACTTT
clone_size: many; j_call: TRBJ2-2; d_call: -; v_call: TRBV11-2; cdr3_aa: CASSLGRAGELFF; cdr3_nt: TGTGCCAGCAGCTTAGGGCGGGCCGGGGAGCTGTTTTTT
clone_size: few; j_call: TRBJ2-5; d_call: TRBD1; v_call: TRBV6-1; cdr3_aa: CASIDRGETQYF; cdr3_nt: TGTGCCAGCATAGACAGGGGAGAGACCCAGTACTTC
clone_size: many; j_call: TRBJ1-1; d_call: -; v_call: TRBV12-3/TRBV12-4; cdr3_aa: CASSPRGHPGAEAFF; cdr3_nt: TGTGCCAGCAGTCCTCGGGGACATCCTGGGGCTGAAGCTTTCTTT
clone_size: many; j_call: TRBJ1-2; d_call: -; v_call: TRBV12-3/TRBV12-4; cdr3_aa: CASRSAARHYGYTF; cdr3_nt: TGTGCCAGCAGGTCAGCGGCCAGGCACTATGGCTACACCTTC
clone_size: many; j_call: TRBJ2-7; d_call: TRBD1; v_call: TRBV6-5; cdr3_aa: CASSYSLTGSYEQYF; cdr3_nt: TGTGCCAGCAGTTACTCGCTGACAGGGTCCTACGAGCAGTACTTC
clone_size: many; j_call: TRBJ2-3; d_call: -; v_call: TRBV20-1; cdr3_aa: CSAIRADTDTQYF; cdr3_nt: TGCAGTGCTATCCGGGCCGATACAGATACGCAGTATTTT
clone_size: -; j_call: TRBJ2-2; d_call: TRBD2; v_call: TRBV20-1; cdr3_aa: CSASSGGRDTGELFF; cdr3_nt: TGCAGTGCTAGTTCGGGGGGGAGAGACACCGGGGAGCTGTTTTTT
clone_size: -; j_call: TRBJ2-5; d_call: TRBD1; v_call: TRBV9; cdr3_aa: CASSERQGGETQYF; cdr3_nt: TGTGCCAGCAGCGAACGACAGGGTGGAGAGACCCAGTACTTC
clone_size: -; j_call: TRBJ1-5; d_call: TRBD1; v_call: TRBV3-1; cdr3_aa: CASSLRPGTGDQPQHF; cdr3_nt: TGTGCCAGCAGCCTCCGTCCCGGGACAGGGGATCAGCCCCAGCATTTT
clone_size: many; j_call: TRBJ2-1; d_call: -; v_call: TRBV5-1; cdr3_aa: CASSPGSSYNEQFF; cdr3_nt: TGCGCCAGCAGCCCAGGAAGCTCCTACAATGAGCAGTTCTTC
clone_size: -; j_call: TRBJ2-7; d_call: TRBD2; v_call: TRBV20-1; cdr3_aa: CSARDPAASGRANEQYF; cdr3_nt: TGCAGTGCTAGAGATCCCGCGGCTAGCGGGAGGGCTAACGAGCAGTACTTC
clone_size: few; j_call: TRBJ1-1; d_call: -; v_call: TRBV7-3; cdr3_aa: CASSFGPPGTEAFF; cdr3_nt: TGTGCCAGCAGCTTTGGCCCCCCGGGCACTGAAGCTTTCTTT
clone_size: many; j_call: TRBJ1-2; d_call: TRBD1; v_call: TRBV6-5; cdr3_aa: CASGYYDGQAPYGYTF; cdr3_nt: TGTGCCAGCGGTTACTACGACGGACAGGCCCCCTATGGCTACACCTTC
clone_size: -; j_call: TRBJ2-7; d_call: -; v_call: TRBV9; cdr3_aa: CASSVASGQTYEQYF; cdr3_nt: TGTGCCAGCAGCGTAGCTTCTGGCCAGACCTACGAGCAGTACTTC
clone_size: -; j_call: TRBJ2-7; d_call: TRBD1; v_call: TRBV20-1; cdr3_aa: CSATGVEQYF; cdr3_nt: TGCAGCGCAACAGGGGTCGAGCAGTACTTC
clone_size: many; j_call: TRBJ2-1; d_call: TRBD2; v_call: TRBV7-8; cdr3_aa: CASSLEAGISNEQFF; cdr3_nt: TGTGCCAGCAGCTTAGAAGCGGGGATATCCAATGAGCAGTTCTTC
clone_size: -; j_call: TRBJ1-2; d_call: TRBD1; v_call: TRBV20-1; cdr3_aa: CSARQGGTDYGYTF; cdr3_nt: TGCAGTGCTAGGCAGGGGGGGACCGACTATGGCTACACCTTC
clone_size: many; j_call: TRBJ2-5; d_call: -; v_call: TRBV4-3; cdr3_aa: CASSQRGEETQYF; cdr3_nt: TGCGCCAGCAGCCAAAGAGGAGAAGAGACCCAGTACTTC
clone_size: -; j_call: TRBJ2-5; d_call: TRBD1; v_call: TRBV5-6; cdr3_aa: CASSPMTGGETQYF; cdr3_nt: TGTGCCAGCAGCCCTATGACAGGGGGAGAGACCCAGTACTTC
clone_size: many; j_call: TRBJ2-1; d_call: -; v_call: TRBV7-2; cdr3_aa: CASSLAGVSYNEQFF; cdr3_nt: TGTGCCAGCAGCTTAGCGGGAGTCTCCTACAATGAGCAGTTCTTC
clone_size: -; j_call: TRBJ2-3; d_call: TRBD1; v_call: TRBV24-1; cdr3_aa: CATSDVRDRGTDTQYF; cdr3_nt: TGTGCCACCAGTGATGTCCGGGACAGAGGCACAGATACGCAGTATTTT